This T cell receptor (beta chain) was obtained from a study of cytomegalovirus exposure and HLA in healthy donors. Study background: Approximately 85 million unique TCRs from HLA-typed donors were held in an early release of data.

With 5 bases clipped from V and 7 bases from J, the junction kept 11 bases outside the gene matches. The CDR3 totals 17 residues. Germline values: CDR1 SGHAT, CDR2 FQDESV (reference sequence). Overall study findings and caveats: Another analysis was done later, and it associated 16,951 TCR beta sequences with HLA alleles at 0.05 false discovery rate. Some segments of the V type, notably TRBV6-2 and TRBV6-3, were excluded as indistinguishable.

The PCR ran on 60 Vbeta and 13 Jbeta primers. Sequencing used immunoSEQ multiplex PCR; TCRdb keeps in-frame clones, though not all of them. The sample shows 150,000 to 200,000 clones, roughly 80% of them seen only once. In the case of this clone: Its antigen is not identified.

Sequenced sample: PBMCs. This sequence joins TRBV11-1 and TRBJ1-6, with TRBD1 identical over 10 bases. This clonotype was obtained from a female donor in good health and CMV-seronegative. The CDR3 protein is CASSESPDRGQNSPLHF. Written as DNA, the CDR3 is TGTGCCAGCAGCGAGTCCCCCGACAGGGGGCAAAATTCACCCCTCCACTTT.